These 19 T cell receptor beta chains came from one sample sequenced in a study of spatial heterogeneity in lung cancer. TCRdb re-derived calls from the 5' RACE reads in MiXCR, one entry per CDR3 protein. The repertoire holds 6,000 to 8,000 distinct CDR3 sequences, with around 5% as singletons. Sample time point: sample taken at primary tumor resection. Without sorting, whole RNA was sequenced from tumor, nontumor lung or frozen PBMC. The sample in question was normal lung tissue next to the tumor, obtained at surgery. The receptor source for this set is a female donor with early-stage non-small cell lung cancer.

This clonotype is medium-sized within its sample. This beta chain is a stray sequence in a library constructed for alpha chains; its clone size is not meaningful. V is TRBV9 and J is TRBJ1-6, with 12 bases fitting TRBD1. The CDR3 has 18 amino acids. V lost 5 bases, J lost 5 bases, and 11 bases stayed unmatched. Germline CDR1 reads SGDLS; CDR2 reads YYNGEE. The CDR3 nucleotides read TGTGCCAGCAGTCAATCAGGGACAGGGGGCTACAATAATTCACCCCTCCACTTT. This gives the protein CASSQSGTGGYNNSPLHF.

In regard to this clonotype: For a library built for alpha chains, this beta chain is a stray read; little rests on its size. The CDR3: CASSSSPAGITGELFF. The CDR3 nucleotides are TGCGCCAGCAGCTCTTCTCCAGCGGGAATAACCGGGGAGCTGTTTTTT. The chain recombines TRBV5-1 with TRBJ2-2, with 7 positions matching TRBD2. The ends lost 3 bases at V and 5 bases at J; junction bases unmatched: 10. CDR1 and CDR2 (germline): SGHRS, YFSETQ. CDR3 length: 16 residues.

This clonotype occurred many times. A library made for alpha chains picked up this beta chain off target, so its size means little. The V and J genes are TRBV9 and TRBJ2-4, with D possibly TRBD1 on 6 matching bases. This CDR3 has 13 residues. Germline values: CDR1 SGDLS, CDR2 YYNGEE. Trimming left V 1 base short and J 9 bases short, with 11 bases between. CDR3 in amino acids: CASSVRGSGIQYF. Here the CDR3 DNA reads TGTGCCAGCAGCGTAAGGGGGTCGGGCATTCAGTACTTC.

By share, this clonotype counts as medium-sized. Since it is a stray read in a library aimed at alpha chains, this beta chain has a size that is not meaningful. The chain carries TRBV2 and TRBJ2-3; TRBD2 might be the D (5 bases). Trimming left V 1 base short and J 1 base short, with 9 bases between. Germline V gene data show CDR1 as SNHLY and CDR2 as FYNNEI. The CDR3 runs 15 residues. CDR3 region: CASSEGGGRTDTQYF. The DNA for the CDR3 is TGTGCCAGCAGTGAAGGTGGCGGGCGCACAGATACGCAGTATTTT.

By proportion, this clonotype is medium-sized. This beta chain was picked up by a library intended for alpha chains and is off target, so its count carries little meaning. This chain joins TRBV5-4 and TRBJ2-3; 12 bases fit TRBD2. V gave up 4 bases and J gave up 4 bases; unmatched junction bases: 7. Germline lookup yields CDR1 SGHNT and CDR2 YYREEE (reference sequence). The CDR3 totals 16 residues. CDR3 nucleotide sequence: TGTGCCAGCAGCGCAACTAGCGGGGGGAGGGCAGATACGCAGTATTTT. Translation: CASSATSGGRADTQYF.

At least ten counts were recorded for this clonotype. This beta chain is an off-target read within a library intended for alpha chains, so its frequency means little. The V gene is TRBV11-3, the J gene TRBJ2-2; TRBD1 is a possible D gene (5 bases). The germline CDR1 and CDR2 sequences are SGHNT and YENEEA. The CDR3 has 16 residues. Trimming removed 5 bases at V and 1 base at J, with 14 bases between. This chain's CDR3 is CASSDPTAQNTGELFF. For the CDR3, the DNA is TGTGCCAGCAGCGATCCGACAGCTCAGAACACCGGGGAGCTGTTTTTT.

This clonotype was seen repeatedly, ten times or more. The germline gene is not matched at one end of the junction; a read error may be the cause. Since it is a stray read in a library aimed at alpha chains, this beta chain has a size that is not meaningful. The rearrangement joins TRBV7-2 to TRBJ1-2; 7 bases match TRBD1. This CDR3 region has 12 residues. The germline V gene has CDR1 SGHTA and CDR2 FQGNSA. The CDR3 region is CASSLSWGQPFF. The CDR3 DNA follows: TGTGCCAGCAGCTTGAGTTGGGGACAGCCCTTCTTC.

This clonotype came up many times. This beta chain slipped into a library made for alpha chains as a stray read, so its size is not meaningful. This chain connects TRBV20-1 to TRBJ2-5; D uncertain. V shed 2 bases and J shed 4 bases, with 11 bases lying between them. The CDR3 is 13 residues long. CDR1 is DFQATT and CDR2 is SNEGSKA in the germline V gene (reference sequence). This chain's CDR3 is CSARRPGAETQYF. CDR3 in DNA: TGCAGTGCTAGAAGACCTGGTGCAGAGACCCAGTACTTC.

With regard to this clonotype: Little can be read into the size of this beta chain, an off-target read in a library designed for alpha chains. This chain joins TRBV9 and TRBJ2-2; D possibly corresponds to TRBD1 (6 bases). The CDR3 is 15 amino acids. Trimming cost V 5 bases and J 5 bases, with 16 bases left between them. Germline CDR1 reads SGDLS; CDR2 reads YYNGEE. This CDR3 reads CASSLTGPGTGELFF. In nucleotides, the CDR3 is TGTGCCAGCAGTTTGACAGGCCCGGGGACCGGGGAGCTGTTTTTT.

This clonotype was recorded at least ten times. This beta chain is a stray sequence in a library constructed for alpha chains; its clone size is not meaningful. The gene calls are TRBV7-2 and TRBJ2-3; 9 bases align to TRBD2. J was trimmed by 1 base and V by 4 bases; bases with no gene match: 6. CDR1 SGHTA and CDR2 FQGNSA come from the germline V gene. The CDR3 is made up of 16 amino acids. The CDR3 region has the DNA TGTGCCAGCAGCTCACAAGCGGGAGGAGGCACAGATACGCAGTATTTT. Its protein product is CASSSQAGGGTDTQYF.

By sample fraction, this clonotype is medium-sized. Little can be read into the size of this beta chain, an off-target read in a library designed for alpha chains. This chain links TRBV9 with TRBJ2-1, with 8 bases aligning to TRBD2. V lost 3 bases, J lost 9 bases, and 5 bases stayed unmatched. The CDR3 contains 13 residues. Germline CDR1 and CDR2: SGDLS and YYNGEE. DNA for the CDR3: TGTGCCAGCAGCGACGGGACTAGGGTTGAGCAGTTCTTC. Its protein product is CASSDGTRVEQFF.

This clonotype was observed many times. As an off-target read in a library built for alpha chains, this beta chain has a frequency of little significance. This sequence joins TRBV20-1 and TRBJ2-2; D not certain. Germline-derived CDR1 and CDR2 are DFQATT and SNEGSKA (reference sequence). This CDR3 is 13 amino acids long. Deletions cut 3 bases from V and 0 bases from J, with 5 bases between. The CDR3 coding sequence is TGCAGTGCTAGGTTGGCGAACACCGGGGAGCTGTTTTTT. It translates to CSARLANTGELFF.

Within the sample, this clonotype is large. The library was prepared for alpha chains; this beta chain is a stray read, so its frequency means little. V and J are TRBV20-1 and TRBJ2-1; 11 bases are a match to TRBD1. The CDR3 is made up of 15 amino acids. Looked up from germline, CDR1 is DFQATT and CDR2 is SNEGSKA (reference sequence). The V segment lost 6 bases and the J segment 5 bases; nucleotides outside the gene matches: 9. The CDR3 DNA reads TGCAGTGCACTTTTACCGGGACAGGGGGACAATGAGCAGTTCTTC. This codes for CSALLPGQGDNEQFF.

This clonotype is termed medium-sized (0.01 to 0.1%). This beta chain is off target for a library built for alpha chains, so its abundance means little. The rearrangement links TRBV9 to TRBJ2-5; TRBD1 or TRBD2 may be the D gene (5 bases each). The CDR3 is 16 amino acids. Trimming removed 0 bases from V and 4 bases from J, with 16 bases in between. The germline V gene has CDR1 SGDLS and CDR2 YYNGEE. This chain's CDR3 is CASSVDHGAEGETQYF. CDR3 coding DNA: TGTGCCAGCAGCGTAGATCACGGGGCAGAGGGAGAGACCCAGTACTTC.

In its sample, this clonotype is medium-sized. A library prepared for alpha chains yielded this beta chain as an off-target read; its size is of little meaning. J is TRBJ2-5 and V is TRBV25-1; no reliable D call. The CDR3 is 12 amino acids. CDR1 and CDR2 from the germline V gene are MGHDK and SYGVNS. Trimming pared 4 bases from V and 4 bases from J, leaving 7 bases between. The CDR3 nucleotides read TGTGCCAGCAGTGGATCGTTAGAGACCCAGTACTTC. Amino acids: CASSGSLETQYF.

Judged by abundance, this clonotype is medium-sized. A library made for alpha chains picked up this beta chain off target, so its size means little. V is TRBV6-5 and J is TRBJ2-7; 14 bases agree with TRBD2. Germline V gives CDR1 MNHEY, CDR2 SVGAGI. Trimming cost V 4 bases and J 6 bases; bases outside gene matches: 5. The CDR3 is 15 residues long. This CDR3 is CASSWGLAGVGEQYF. The CDR3 DNA follows: TGTGCCAGCAGTTGGGGACTAGCGGGAGTAGGCGAGCAGTACTTC.

Ten or more counts support this clonotype. This beta chain was picked up by a library intended for alpha chains and is off target, so its count carries little meaning. This chain connects TRBV14 to TRBJ2-1; 11 bases match TRBD2. The CDR3 loop spans 15 amino acids. Germline V CDR1 and CDR2: SGHDN, FVKESK. The trim removed 1 base at V and 5 bases at J, leaving 1 base unmatched. The CDR3 region is CASSQGLAGNNEQFF. The CDR3 DNA reads TGTGCCAGCAGCCAAGGACTAGCGGGGAACAATGAGCAGTTCTTC.

This clonotype came up a few times. This beta chain represents an off-target read in a library built for alpha chains; its size is of limited meaning. The genes are TRBV20-1 and TRBJ2-7, with 9 bases matching TRBD1. CDR1 is DFQATT and CDR2 is SNEGSKA in the germline V gene (reference sequence). The CDR3 is 13 residues long. The ends lost 6 bases at V and 1 base at J; junction bases unmatched: 4. CDR3: CSALGQGSYEQYF. The CDR3 nucleotides are TGCAGTGCCCTGGGACAGGGTTCCTACGAGCAGTACTTC.

By proportion, this clonotype is medium-sized. As an off-target read in a library built for alpha chains, this beta chain has a frequency of little significance. The rearrangement links TRBV6-1 to TRBJ2-3, with D possibly being TRBD2 (5 bases). Trimming took off 3 bases at V and 6 bases at J, with 13 bases between the two ends. The CDR3 consists of 14 residues. From germline, CDR1 is MNHNS and CDR2 SASEGT. The CDR3 coding sequence is TGTGCCAGCAGTGACCACCTACAGCGGGATACGCAGTATTTT. Its translation is CASSDHLQRDTQYF.